This T cell receptor (beta chain) derives from a study of blood T cell repertoires in COVID-19. For the study at large: Sites across the United States, Italy and Spain contributed samples from acute and convalescent COVID-19. T cells, B-cell-depleted T cells, or PBMCs supplied cDNA or gDNA.

There are 16 residues in the CDR3. V lost 0 bases, J lost 0 bases, and 7 bases lay in between. Germline CDR1 and CDR2: SGHNT and YYREEE (reference sequence). Original data processing: Amplification of reference gene primers was used by the study to estimate nucleated cell counts. Clones were sequenced by immunoSEQ multiplex PCR, and TCRdb holds only the in-frame ones, with some missing. V and J calls and clone size are as listed in that table; D and trimming were resolved from the DNA. The table includes hundreds of thousands of clones, 85% to 90% detected once. This sequence joins TRBV5-4 and TRBJ2-6, with D unclear. Sequences were obtained from peripheral blood. The sequence was collected from a human donor in a cohort sampled during active COVID-19. The CDR3 DNA sequence: TGTGCCAGCAGCTTGGGACTTTACTCTGGGGCCAACGTCCTGACTTTC. Encoded protein: CASSLGLYSGANVLTF.